This T cell receptor (beta chain) appears in the sequencing data of a study of blood T cells in healthy people across ages. This clonotype was seen a handful of times. What it recognizes is unknown. Using a J-beta primer mix together with a sample-barcoded 5' primer, a second PCR was run for roughly 7 to 12 cycles. TCRdb called the 5' RACE reads again in MiXCR, with one record for every CDR3 protein. This table has some 1.7 million distinct CDR3 sequences, about 28% appearing once. Study results and limitations: Considered underestimates were the diversity estimates obtained from one million T cells. Lack of knowledge of donor CMV status possibly confounded expanded clonotype changes. With unsorted PBMCs, a conclusive comparison of naive versus antigen-experienced cells was not possible. The long-lived group displayed more naive CD4+ cells, plus higher diversity, than the aged donors did.

Losses at the gene ends were 3 bases for V and 1 base for J; bases not matched to a gene: 11. This CDR3 spans 16 amino acids. CDR1 and CDR2 from the germline V gene are DFQATT and SNEGSKA (reference sequence). The rearrangement links TRBV20-1 to TRBJ1-1, with 7 bases aligning to TRBD1. This TCR came from a woman in her 30s in good health. The sample was blood. CDR3 nucleotide sequence: TGCAGTGCTAGGGGGATCGCCAGGGGGTGGAACACTGAAGCTTTCTTT. As protein: CSARGIARGWNTEAFF.